The rows below give T cell receptor beta chains drawn from one sample of a study of T cell repertoires in cytomegalovirus infection. TCRdb ran MiXCR on the reads and lists one entry per CDR3 protein. Of hundreds of thousands of distinct CDR3 sequences listed, roughly 36% were seen once; the top ten hold 18%. These TCRs are of unknown antigen specificity. The material was cultured PBMCs, obtained from culture after CMV antigen stimulation. The source is a human donor in good health (CMV status not recorded). Some clones in this sample may be carry-over from other donors' samples. Each CDR3 is given with its conserved first and last residue. D genes are given only for firm matches. Size values are once, few and many counts, or a class for expanded clones, and some rows have none.

>TRBV10-3|TRBJ1-1|few|NA
TGTGCCATCCGGGAGAACACTGAAGCTTTCTTT
CAIRENTEAFF
>TRBV9|TRBJ1-1|NA|NA
TGTGCCAGCACCAGAGGGGGGGGAGATAAAGCTTTCTTT
CASTRGGGDKAFF
>TRBV10-3|TRBJ1-6|NA|NA
TGTGCCATCAGAGACGCCAAGGAGTCGAGCTCCTATAATTCACCCCTCCACTTT
CAIRDAKESSSYNSPLHF
>TRBV7-2|TRBJ2-1|NA|TRBD2
TGTGCCAGCAGCTTATTGAGTGGCGGGGGCAATGAGCAGTTCTTC
CASSLLSGGGNEQFF
>TRBV19|TRBJ1-5|NA|NA
TGTGCCAGTACCCAACCGACCGGTAGCAATCAGCCCCAGCATTTT
CASTQPTGSNQPQHF
>TRBV7-2|TRBJ2-3|many|TRBD1
TGTGCCAGCACTGAGGACAGGGGGCTGGATACGCAGTATTTT
CASTEDRGLDTQYF
>TRBV10-3|TRBJ1-6|NA|NA
TGTGCCATCAGTGACAGCTATTCACCCCTCCACTTT
CAISDSYSPLHF
>TRBV19|TRBJ2-6|NA|NA
TGTGCCAGTACCCAGGACAAGGACTCTGGGGCCAACGTCCTGACTTTC
CASTQDKDSGANVLTF
>TRBV7-6|TRBJ2-1|few|TRBD1
TGTGCCAGCAGCCCTAACAGGGGGGCTTACAATGAGCAGTTCTTC
CASSPNRGAYNEQFF
>TRBV19|TRBJ2-7|NA|TRBD2
TGTGCCAGTAGTATCGGGACTAGCGGGAGTCGCGAGCAGTACTTC
CASSIGTSGSREQYF
>TRBV2|TRBJ1-5|NA|NA
TGTGCCAGCAGAAGAGGCACTTATAGCAATCAGCCCCAGCATTTT
CASRRGTYSNQPQHF
>TRBV7-2|TRBJ1-5|NA|NA
TGTGCCAGCAGCTGGAAGAGCAATCAGCCCCAGCATTTT
CASSWKSNQPQHF
>TRBV7-2|TRBJ2-5|few|NA
TGTGCCAGCAGCTTAGGAGTGGGGCAGGGACAAGAGACCCAGTACTTC
CASSLGVGQGQETQYF
>TRBV4-3|TRBJ2-3|NA|NA
TGCGCCAGCAGCCCCATCAGGGGCTCGGGGGATACGCAGTATTTT
CASSPIRGSGDTQYF
>TRBV6-2/TRBV6-3|TRBJ2-1|few|NA
TGTGCCAGCAGTCCCCGGGGGACAGTCCTTTACAATGAGCAGTTCTTC
CASSPRGTVLYNEQFF
>TRBV6-6|TRBJ1-4|NA|NA
TGTGCCAGCAGTTACTCTGGGGGGATAGATGAAAAACTGTTTTTT
CASSYSGGIDEKLFF
>TRBV5-6|TRBJ2-7|once|NA
TGTGCCAGCAGCTTGGATCAGGGCTACGAGCAGTACTTC
CASSLDQGYEQYF
>TRBV7-9|TRBJ1-1|many|NA
TGTGCCAGCAGCCGAACACCTTTGGGCACTGAAGCTTTCTTT
CASSRTPLGTEAFF
>TRBV4-1|TRBJ2-5|few|NA
TGCGCCAGCAGCCAACTAATCGGGAGCGGAGAGACCCAGTACTTC
CASSQLIGSGETQYF
>TRBV2|TRBJ1-2|NA|NA
TGTGCCAGCAGCGGGGGCGACGGCTGGGGTGGCTACACCTTC
CASSGGDGWGGYTF
>TRBV7-6|TRBJ2-1|few|NA
TGTGCCAGCAGGCTCGTGGCAACCAACTACAATGAGCAGTTCTTC
CASRLVATNYNEQFF
>TRBV12-5|TRBJ1-1|NA|TRBD1
TGTGCTAGTGGATGGACAGGGGGAATGAACACTGAAGCTTTCTTT
CASGWTGGMNTEAFF
>TRBV7-2|TRBJ2-7|once|TRBD2
TGTGCCAGCCTGAGCGGGGGCCACGGGCAGTACTTC
CASLSGGHGQYF
>TRBV12-3/TRBV12-4|TRBJ2-7|NA|NA
TGTGCCAGCAGTTTAGCGCTTAGGACCAGGGACGAGCAGTACTTC
CASSLALRTRDEQYF
>TRBV12-3/TRBV12-4|TRBJ1-1|few|TRBD1
TGTGCCAGCAGGGGGGATCCGGGACAGGGGATCTCATTCTACACTGAAGCTTTCTTT
CASRGDPGQGISFYTEAFF
>TRBV18|TRBJ2-5|NA|NA
TGTGCCAGCTCACCACCTACAGGGACCCAAGAGACCCAGTACTTC
CASSPPTGTQETQYF
>TRBV11-2|TRBJ1-2|NA|NA
TGTGCCAGCAGCGGAAGAGGTGGTGGCTACACCTTC
CASSGRGGGYTF
>TRBV2|TRBJ1-6|NA|NA
TGTGCCAGCAGGCGGGCCACCCGGGGGTCACCCCTCCACTTT
CASRRATRGSPLHF
>TRBV20-1|TRBJ2-7|few|TRBD2
TGCAGTGCTAACGGGGGTGGGACTAGCGGTTCCTTGAGGCAGTACTTC
CSANGGGTSGSLRQYF
>TRBV7-3|TRBJ1-4|NA|NA
TGTGCCAGCAGCTTCGCCCCAGCCGAAAAACTGTTTTTT
CASSFAPAEKLFF
>TRBV18|TRBJ2-3|NA|NA
TGTGCCAGCTCACCGCGGGTCTCCTCTCGGGATACGCAGTATTTT
CASSPRVSSRDTQYF
>TRBV6-2/TRBV6-3|TRBJ2-2|NA|NA
TGTGCCAGCCGAAGTATGGACGGGGAGCTGTTTTTT
CASRSMDGELFF
>TRBV19|TRBJ2-1|few|TRBD2
TGTGCCAGTAGTATGGGGTTAGCGGGTTACAATGAGCAGTTCTTC
CASSMGLAGYNEQFF
>TRBV20-1|TRBJ2-3|NA|TRBD2
TGCAGTGCTAGGGTTAGCGGGACCGGAGATACGCAGTATTTT
CSARVSGTGDTQYF
>TRBV7-2|TRBJ2-5|many|NA
TGTGCCAGCAGCCAGGTTTTAGAGACCCAGTACTTC
CASSQVLETQYF
>TRBV15|TRBJ1-2|NA|NA
TGTGCCACCAGCAGAGTGGGACAAACCTATGGCTACACCTTC
CATSRVGQTYGYTF
>TRBV7-6|TRBJ2-3|few|NA
TGTGCCAGCAGCTTAGCGGTTGGGCGGCACCCCACAGATACGCAGTATTTT
CASSLAVGRHPTDTQYF